The TCR beta chain under discussion was sequenced for a study of OX40 agonist ivuxolimab in advanced cancers. The wider study: The study reported partial responses in three patients: one hepatocellular carcinoma, two cutaneous melanoma.

CDR1 is SGHRS and CDR2 is YFSETQ in the germline V gene. V was clipped by 4 bases and J by 5 bases, with 18 bases between them. There are 16 residues in the CDR3. Some clones are missing from TCRdb's copy, which holds only in-frame ones; the method was immunoSEQ multiplex PCR. The sample records roughly 68,000 clones, around 83% being singletons. This chain uses TRBV5-1 with TRBJ1-4; weak D call: TRBD1 (5 bases). Sequencing used CD4+ or CD8+ T cells sorted from blood, obtained in a trial of the OX40 agonist ivuxolimab. This clonotype was sampled from an adult with an advanced solid tumor such as melanoma, head and neck, liver or kidney cancer. This CDR3 is CASSMRDGRQNEKLFF. The CDR3 region has the DNA TGCGCCAGCAGCATGCGGGACGGCCGTCAAAATGAAAAACTGTTTTTT.